The 26 T cell receptor beta chains below come from one sample, sequenced in a study of regulatory T cells in long-lasting Graves disease. Time point described: persistent/refractory GD, antithyroid drugs over 5 years with positive TRAb. From PBMCs, RNA was extracted and then used to make the TCR library. Arm-PCR of CDR3 regions with iRepertoire HTBI primers generated TCR beta libraries. TCRdb reprocessed the multiplex PCR reads via MiXCR and lists one record per CDR3 protein. The sample shows 350,000 to 450,000 distinct CDR3 sequences, under 25% of them seen only once. Specimen: peripheral blood mononuclear cells (PBMCs), collected when the disease was refractory, from a patient treated with antithyroid drugs. Receptors originate from a female donor with Graves disease.

A few counts support this clonotype. The chain is built from TRBV19 and TRBJ1-5; TRBD1 matches 8 bases. This CDR3 is built from 15 residues. In germline, CDR1 is LNHDA, CDR2 SQIVND (reference sequence). Unmatched junction bases numbered 10, after V lost 10 bases and J lost 2 bases. The CDR3 DNA is TGTGCCACCAAGCCGGACAGGGCGGGCAATCAGCCCCAGCATTTT. Its protein is CATKPDRAGNQPQHF.

As concerns this clonotype: Just one base apart from a much larger clone, this may be a read error. The chain recombines TRBV15 with TRBJ1-2; D call uncertain. This CDR3 has 16 residues. Germline loops: CDR1 LNHNV, CDR2 YYDKDF (reference sequence). As DNA, the CDR3 is TGTGTCACCAGCAGAGATCCCACCCACAGAAACTATGGCTACACCTTC. Residues: CVTSRDPTHRNYGYTF.

As concerns this clonotype: A much larger clone differs from this one at a single base, so this may be a read error. J is TRBJ2-7 and V is TRBV5-5, with D unclear. CDR1 SGHKS and CDR2 YYEKEE come from the germline V gene (reference sequence). V was shortened by 3 bases and J by 7 bases, with 20 bases between the two germline ends. CDR3 length: 15 amino acids. CDR3 residues: CASSSRADQTMEQYF. Here the CDR3 DNA reads TGTGCCAGCAGCTCTCGGGCTGACCAGACGATGGAGCAGTACTTC.

V and J are TRBV24-1 and TRBJ2-2; the D call may be TRBD1 or TRBD2 (5 bases each). V was pared by 5 bases and J by 0 bases, with 12 bases between. The CDR3 totals 16 residues. CDR1 is KGHDR, CDR2 SFDVKD, per germline. The CDR3: CATSGGGRSNTGELFF. For the CDR3, the DNA is TGTGCCACCAGTGGTGGGGGACGCTCGAACACCGGGGAGCTGTTTTTT.

This clonotype was picked up many times. The chain links TRBV28 to TRBJ2-7; D unclear. CDR3 length equals 11 residues. CDR1 is MDHEN, CDR2 SYDVKM, per germline. With 8 bases removed from V and 6 bases from J, the gap between germline ends came to 11 bases. The CDR3: CASYDGTEQYF. The CDR3 nucleotides are TGTGCCAGCTACGACGGCACCGAGCAGTACTTC.

This clonotype appeared many times. This chain links TRBV5-5 with TRBJ2-7; a weak D match, TRBD1 (6 bases). Germline V lookup: CDR1 SGHKS, CDR2 YYEKEE (reference sequence). V was clipped by 5 bases and J by 3 bases, with 15 bases between them. This CDR3 has 14 residues. The CDR3 DNA sequence: TGTGCCAGCAGTCGGACAGAAGGGAACTACGAGCAGTACTTC. Residues: CASSRTEGNYEQYF.

This clonotype was seen only a few times. This sequence joins TRBV5-1 and TRBJ1-1, with 10 positions matching TRBD1. The CDR3 is 15 amino acids. Germline assignment: CDR1 SGHRS and CDR2 YFSETQ. The J segment lost 4 bases and the V segment lost 0 bases, leaving 3 bases of the junction unmatched. CDR3 sequence reads: CASSLGRTGGTEAFF. CDR3 sequence (DNA): TGCGCCAGCAGCTTGGGGCGGACAGGGGGCACTGAAGCTTTCTTT.

Ten or more counts support this clonotype. This chain joins TRBV30 and TRBJ1-2; D gene uncertain. This CDR3 comprises 13 residues. The V end was cut by 4 bases, the J end by 0 bases, with 9 bases between. From germline, CDR1 is GTSNPN and CDR2 SVGIG (reference sequence). The CDR3 loop reads CAWNRVANYGYTF. CDR3 nucleotides: TGTGCCTGGAATAGGGTTGCTAACTATGGCTACACCTTC. The full variable domain, completed using reference TRBV30 and TRBJ1-2, is SQTIHQWPATLVQPVGSPLSLECTVEGTSNPNLYWYRQAAGRGLQLLFYSVGIGQISSEVPQNLSASRPQDRQFILSSKKLLLSDSGFYLCAWNRVANYGYTFGSGTRLTVV.

The chain is built from TRBV28 and TRBJ2-1, with TRBD2 identical over 15 bases. The V segment lost 4 bases and the J segment 0 bases; nucleotides outside the gene matches: 10. Germline V gives CDR1 MDHEN, CDR2 SYDVKM. The CDR3 runs to 20 residues. The CDR3 DNA follows: TGTGCCAGCAGTTCCGCGGGACTAGCGGGAGGCCCGAGCTCCTACAATGAGCAGTTCTTC. It specifies CASSSAGLAGGPSSYNEQFF.

About this clonotype: A junction end diverges from the germline sequence, so it may reflect a read error. The rearrangement joins TRBV6-1 to TRBJ2-7; the D call may be TRBD1 or TRBD2 (5 bases each). CDR3 length: 15 amino acids. Germline V gives CDR1 MNHNS, CDR2 SASEGT. The chain's CDR3 is CASSTRGSSSYEQYF. The CDR3 DNA follows: TGTGCCAGCAGCACCCGGGGCTCCAGCTCCTACGAGCAATACTTC.

The chain employs TRBV25-1 and TRBJ1-4, with TRBD1 as a possible D gene (6 bases). The germline V gene has CDR1 MGHDK and CDR2 SYGVNS. This CDR3 region has 17 residues. V dropped 3 bases and J dropped 4 bases, with 18 bases sitting between them. DNA of the CDR3: TGTGCCAGCAGTGAGTCTTTGAAAGGGGGTTTTAATGAAAAACTGTTTTTT. Translated, it gives CASSESLKGGFNEKLFF.

This clonotype was seen at least ten times. This sequence joins TRBV7-8 and TRBJ2-5; 9 bases agree with TRBD2. V was pared by 5 bases and J by 0 bases, with 13 bases of the junction left unmatched. The CDR3 has 18 residues. CDR1 and CDR2 from the germline V gene are SGHVS and FQNEAQ. This chain's CDR3 is CASSLWAGGPSYQETQYF. The CDR3 DNA reads as TGTGCCAGCAGCCTGTGGGCGGGAGGGCCCTCGTACCAAGAGACCCAGTACTTC.

This clonotype showed up many times. The chain has TRBV20-1 and TRBJ1-2, with no clear D. V lost 0 bases, J lost 3 bases, and 8 bases lay in between. Germline CDR1 is DFQATT and CDR2 is SNEGSKA (reference sequence). This CDR3 is 13 amino acids long. The CDR3 sequence: CSARDDADYGYTF. CDR3 nucleotide sequence: TGCAGTGCTAGAGATGACGCCGACTATGGCTACACCTTC.

This clonotype was observed many times. The V and J genes are TRBV11-1 and TRBJ2-5, with D tentatively TRBD2 (6 bases). The V end lost 3 bases, the J end lost 5 bases, and 16 bases lay between the germline ends. This CDR3 spans 15 amino acids. CDR1 and CDR2 (germline): SGHAT, FQDESV (reference sequence). The CDR3 DNA follows: TGTGCCAGCAGCTTCCCGGGACTCTACCCTGAGACCCAGTACTTC. It yields the protein CASSFPGLYPETQYF.

This clonotype was detected a few times. The chain joins TRBV18 to TRBJ2-7; TRBD1 matches at 7 bases. CDR3 length: 14 residues. The V segment lost 3 bases and the J segment 2 bases; nucleotides outside the gene matches: 4. From germline, CDR1 is KGHSH and CDR2 LQKENI. The CDR3 spells CASSPGQEPYEQYF. The CDR3 DNA reads as TGTGCCAGCTCACCCGGACAGGAGCCCTACGAGCAGTACTTC.

On this clonotype itself: It may be a read error: a sequence one base away is much more abundant. The gene calls are TRBV7-2 and TRBJ2-2, with D tentatively TRBD2 (7 bases). The V gene lost 7 bases and the J gene lost 2 bases, with 20 bases spanning the gap. The CDR3 spans 17 residues. Germline V gene sequence: CDR1 SGHTA, CDR2 FQGNSA. CDR3 sequence (DNA): TGTGCCAGCACCGGGGGCCGGGGGGCACCTAACACCGGGGAGCTGTTTTTT. Amino acids: CASTGGRGAPNTGELFF.

This clonotype was seen repeatedly, ten times or more. The V and J genes are TRBV2 and TRBJ2-4; D ambiguous. Trimming shortened V by 6 bases and J by 0 bases, and 18 bases separated the two germline ends. The CDR3 runs 17 residues. CDR1 is SNHLY and CDR2 is FYNNEI in the germline V gene. Here the CDR3 reads CASSDINRQLAKNIQYF. DNA of the CDR3: TGTGCCAGCAGCGATATCAACCGGCAACTAGCCAAAAACATTCAGTACTTC.

The table lists this clonotype with many counts. The chain links TRBV11-2 to TRBJ2-2; D remains ambiguous. Germline loops: CDR1 SGHAT, CDR2 FQNNGV. Trimming removed 5 bases at V and 1 base at J, with 11 bases between. The CDR3 loop spans 15 amino acids. CDR3 residues: CASSPRTENTGELFF. The CDR3 DNA reads as TGTGCCAGCAGCCCCCGGACGGAGAACACCGGGGAGCTGTTTTTT.

J is TRBJ2-5 and V is TRBV7-2; 13 nucleotides agree with TRBD2. The junction had 4 bases not matched to a gene; V was cut back by 5 bases and J by 4 bases. The CDR3 runs 15 residues. Germline V lookup: CDR1 SGHTA, CDR2 FQGNSA. For the CDR3, the DNA is TGTGCCAGCAGCCAGAGACTAGCGGGGGGAGAGACCCAGTACTTC. Protein: CASSQRLAGGETQYF.

The sample holds one count of this clonotype. The gene calls are TRBV5-8 and TRBJ2-2; the D gene is possibly TRBD1 (6 bases). V was shortened by 4 bases and J by 1 base, with 17 bases between the two germline ends. This CDR3 region has 17 residues. The germline V gene encodes CDR1 SGHTS and CDR2 YDEGEE. For the CDR3, the DNA is TGTGCCAGCAGCAGGGGGTTACAGTCTGGGAACACCGGGGAGCTGTTTTTT. Its protein is CASSRGLQSGNTGELFF.

V gene TRBV28 combines with J gene TRBJ2-3; 11 positions match TRBD1. Looked up from germline, CDR1 is MDHEN and CDR2 is SYDVKM. V shed 6 bases and J 3 bases; nucleotides not matched to a gene: 8. There are 16 residues in the CDR3. CDR3 residues: CASRSRDRGWTDTQYF. The DNA of the CDR3 is TGTGCCAGCAGGTCCCGGGACAGGGGGTGGACAGATACGCAGTATTTT.

This clonotype turned up a few times. The V and J genes are TRBV5-6 and TRBJ2-5; TRBD2 matches 10 bases. The germline gives CDR1 SGHDT, CDR2 YYEEEE. Germline trimming cut 2 bases from V and 6 bases from J; bases unmatched to any gene: 4. CDR3 length: 14 amino acids. CDR3 loop: CASSFGSGGKTQYF. The CDR3 DNA reads TGTGCCAGCAGCTTCGGTAGCGGGGGGAAGACCCAGTACTTC.

As for this clonotype: Just one base apart from a much larger clone, this may be a read error. V is TRBV19 and J is TRBJ1-1, with 7 bases aligning to TRBD1. The germline V gene encodes CDR1 LNHDA and CDR2 SQIVND (reference sequence). CDR3 length: 13 residues. The CDR3 nucleotides read TGTGCCACCGGGGACAGAGTGAACACTGAAGCTCTCTTT. It is translated as CATGDRVNTEALF.

The chain joins TRBV7-9 to TRBJ2-1; D is undetermined. Germline CDR1 SEHNR, CDR2 FQNEAQ (reference sequence). The CDR3 contains 15 residues. With 0 bases removed from V and 5 bases from J, the gap between germline ends came to 11 bases. CDR3: CASSLARDSNNEQFF. The CDR3 nucleotides read TGTGCCAGCAGCTTAGCTAGAGACTCGAACAATGAGCAGTTCTTC.

Many counts were recorded for this clonotype. This sequence joins TRBV20-1 and TRBJ1-5, with 8 positions matching TRBD1. This CDR3 comprises 14 residues. Looked up from germline, CDR1 is DFQATT and CDR2 is SNEGSKA (reference sequence). V was pared by 5 bases and J by 2 bases, with 5 bases of the junction left unmatched. The CDR3 region is CSAPPGQGNQPQHF. CDR3 DNA sequence: TGCAGTGCTCCTCCGGGACAGGGCAATCAGCCCCAGCATTTT.

This clonotype was detected only a few times. A far larger clone is one nucleotide away, so this likely arose from a read error. The J gene is TRBJ2-5, the V gene TRBV11-2; D unclear. Germline V gene sequence: CDR1 SGHAT, CDR2 FQNNGV. The germline V and J ends were trimmed by 0 bases and 11 bases, with 13 bases remaining between them. The length of the CDR3 is 13 residues. The CDR3 DNA sequence: TGTGCCAGCAGCTTAGAGGTGGCCAGCGTTCAGTACTTC. Translated: CASSLEVASVQYF.